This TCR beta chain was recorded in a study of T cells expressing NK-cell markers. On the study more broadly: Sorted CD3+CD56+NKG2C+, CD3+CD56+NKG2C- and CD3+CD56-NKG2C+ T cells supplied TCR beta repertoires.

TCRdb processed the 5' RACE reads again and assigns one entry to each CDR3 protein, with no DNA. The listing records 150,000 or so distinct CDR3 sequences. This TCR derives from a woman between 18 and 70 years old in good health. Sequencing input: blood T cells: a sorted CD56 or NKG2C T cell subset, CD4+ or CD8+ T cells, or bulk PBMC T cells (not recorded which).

CDR3 loop: CASSLTGHSYTF. This chain joins TRBV7-3 and TRBJ1-2. CDR1 and CDR2 (germline): SGHTA, FQGTGA. There are 12 residues in the CDR3. Variable domain in full (rest from reference TRBV7-3 and TRBJ1-2): GAGVSQTPSNKVTEKGKYVELRCDPISGHTALYWYRQSLGQGPEFLIYFQGTGAADDSGLPNDRFFAVRPEGSVSTLKIQRTERGDSAVYLCASSLTGHSYTFGSGTRLTVV.